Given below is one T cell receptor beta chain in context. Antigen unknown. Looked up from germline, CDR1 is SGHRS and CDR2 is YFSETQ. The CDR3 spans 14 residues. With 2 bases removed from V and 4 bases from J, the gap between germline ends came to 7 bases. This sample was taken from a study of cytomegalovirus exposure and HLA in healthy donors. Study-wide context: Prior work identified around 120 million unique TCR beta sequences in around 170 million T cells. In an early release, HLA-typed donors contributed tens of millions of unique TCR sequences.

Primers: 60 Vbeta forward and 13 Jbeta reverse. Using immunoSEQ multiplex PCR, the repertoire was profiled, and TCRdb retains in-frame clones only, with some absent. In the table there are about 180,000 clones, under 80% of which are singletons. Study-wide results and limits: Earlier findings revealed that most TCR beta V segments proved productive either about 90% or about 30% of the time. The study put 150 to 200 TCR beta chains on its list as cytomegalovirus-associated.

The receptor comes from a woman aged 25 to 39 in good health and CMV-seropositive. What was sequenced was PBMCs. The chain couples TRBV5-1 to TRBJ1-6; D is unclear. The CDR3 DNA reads TGCGCCAGCAGCTTTCAGGATTATAATTCACCCCTCCACTTT. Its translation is CASSFQDYNSPLHF.